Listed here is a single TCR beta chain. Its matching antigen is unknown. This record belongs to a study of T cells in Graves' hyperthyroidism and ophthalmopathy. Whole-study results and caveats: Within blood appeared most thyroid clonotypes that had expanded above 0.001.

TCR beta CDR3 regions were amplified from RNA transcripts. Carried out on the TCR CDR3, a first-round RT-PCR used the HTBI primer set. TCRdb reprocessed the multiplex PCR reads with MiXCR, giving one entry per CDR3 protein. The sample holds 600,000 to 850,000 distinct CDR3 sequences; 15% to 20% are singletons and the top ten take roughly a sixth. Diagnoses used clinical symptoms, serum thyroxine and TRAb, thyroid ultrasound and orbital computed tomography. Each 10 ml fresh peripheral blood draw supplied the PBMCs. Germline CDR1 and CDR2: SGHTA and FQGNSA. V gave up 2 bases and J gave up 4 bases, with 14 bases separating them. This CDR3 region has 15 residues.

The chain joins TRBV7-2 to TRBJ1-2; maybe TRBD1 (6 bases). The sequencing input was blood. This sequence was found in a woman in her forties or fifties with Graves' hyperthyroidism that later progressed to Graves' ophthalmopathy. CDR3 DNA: TGTGCCAGCAGCTTATTTCCAGGGGAGAGCTATGGCTACACCTTC. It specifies CASSLFPGESYGYTF.